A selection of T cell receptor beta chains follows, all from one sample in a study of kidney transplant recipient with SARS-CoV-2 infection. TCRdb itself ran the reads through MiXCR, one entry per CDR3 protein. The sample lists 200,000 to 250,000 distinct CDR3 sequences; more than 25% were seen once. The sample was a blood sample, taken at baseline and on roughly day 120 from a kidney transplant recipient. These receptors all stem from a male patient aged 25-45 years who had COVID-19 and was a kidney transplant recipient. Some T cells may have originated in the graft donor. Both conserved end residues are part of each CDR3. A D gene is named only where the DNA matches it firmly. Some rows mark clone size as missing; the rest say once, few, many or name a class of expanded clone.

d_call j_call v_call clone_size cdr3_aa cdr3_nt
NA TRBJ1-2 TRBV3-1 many CASSRFTTLRKTYGYTF TGTGCCAGCAGCCGGTTCACCACCCTTCGAAAGACCTATGGCTACACCTTC
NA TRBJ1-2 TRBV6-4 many CASSDYYSHGKTYGYTF TGTGCCAGCAGTGATTACTACTCACACGGAAAGACCTATGGCTACACCTTC
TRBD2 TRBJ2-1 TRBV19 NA CAGSGRLAGGLYNEQFF TGTGCCGGTAGTGGGCGACTAGCGGGAGGACTCTACAATGAGCAGTTCTTC
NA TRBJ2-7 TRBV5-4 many CASSSVGGNYEQYF TGTGCCAGCAGCTCGGTGGGGGGAAACTACGAGCAGTACTTC
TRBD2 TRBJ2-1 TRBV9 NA CASNVSGSSYNEQFF TGTGCCAGCAACGTAAGCGGGAGCTCCTACAATGAGCAGTTCTTC
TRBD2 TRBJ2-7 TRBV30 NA CAWSTGLYEQYF TGTGCCTGGAGCACGGGACTATACGAGCAGTACTTC
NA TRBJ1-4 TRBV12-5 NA CASGLVDRADHWFTNEKLFF TGTGCTAGTGGTTTGGTAGATAGGGCAGACCATTGGTTCACTAATGAAAAACTGTTTTTT
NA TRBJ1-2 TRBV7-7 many CASSRADKCRKTYGYTF TGTGCCAGCAGCCGGGCTGATAAGTGCCGAAAGACCTATGGCTACACCTTC
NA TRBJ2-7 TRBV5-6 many CASSLRAVSSYEQYF TGTGCCAGCAGCTTGCGTGCGGTAAGCTCCTACGAGCAGTACTTC
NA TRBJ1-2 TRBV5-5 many CASTVGVSRKTYGYTF TGTGCCAGCACTGTGGGTGTCTCGCGAAAGACCTATGGCTACACCTTC
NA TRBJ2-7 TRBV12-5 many CASGSPPNIYEQYF TGTGCTAGTGGTTCGCCCCCCAACATCTACGAGCAGTACTTC
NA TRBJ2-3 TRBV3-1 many CASSGSDPFVMQDTQYF TGTGCCAGCAGCGGGTCCGATCCATTTGTCATGCAAGATACGCAGTATTTT
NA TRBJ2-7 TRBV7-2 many CASSSIEAYEQYF TGTGCCAGCAGCTCGATAGAGGCCTACGAGCAGTACTTC
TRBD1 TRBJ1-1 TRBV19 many CASLQGQGRKTEAFF TGTGCCAGCCTCCAAGGACAGGGAAGAAAGACTGAAGCTTTCTTT
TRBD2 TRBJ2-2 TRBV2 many CASMKGLAPGELFF TGTGCCAGCATGAAAGGACTAGCCCCCGGGGAGCTGTTTTTT
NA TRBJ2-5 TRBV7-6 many CASSLYTMSSQETQYF TGTGCCAGCAGCTTATACACGATGAGTTCCCAAGAGACCCAGTACTTC
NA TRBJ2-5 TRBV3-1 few CASSFNYPISFSETQYF TGTGCCAGCAGCTTCAATTATCCCATTTCTTTCTCTGAGACCCAGTACTTC